The rows below give T cell receptor beta chains drawn from one sample of a study of shared clonotypes between healthy human individuals. Profiling relied on immunoSEQ multiplex PCR, and the TCRdb table lists in-frame clones only, not all of them. The table includes approximately 700,000 clones, 55% to 85% detected once. Source material: memory CD4+ T cells sorted from blood. These receptors were taken from a woman aged 25 to 39 in good health. Each CDR3 is given with its conserved first and last residue. The D gene is left open where the match is weak. The size field is filled for only some rows; it gives once, few, many or a size class.

V gene,J gene,D gene,clone size,CDR3 DNA,CDR3 protein
TRBV10-3,TRBJ1-5,NA,NA,TGTGCCAGCAGTTACGTCAGGGCCGTTCAGCCCCAGCATTTT,CASSYVRAVQPQHF
TRBV6-1,TRBJ2-1,TRBD2,NA,TGTGCCAGCAGTGGTCGGCTAGCGGGTTCCTACAATGAGCAGTTCTTC,CASSGRLAGSYNEQFF
TRBV10-3,TRBJ2-7,NA,NA,TGTGCCATCAGTGAGACCGGGCAGAGCTACGAGCAGTACTTC,CAISETGQSYEQYF
TRBV4-1,TRBJ2-7,TRBD2,NA,TGCGCCAGCAGCCAAGGACCGCTGCTAGCGGGAGGGGACTACGAGCAGTACTTC,CASSQGPLLAGGDYEQYF
TRBV2,TRBJ2-7,TRBD2,NA,TGTGCCAGCAGTGGGCTGGCTAGCGGGAACCCCTACGAGCAGTACTTC,CASSGLASGNPYEQYF
TRBV5-8,TRBJ2-5,TRBD2,NA,TGTGCCAGCAGCTTCAGGCCTAGCGGGAGCCTGTACCAAGAGACCCAGTACTTC,CASSFRPSGSLYQETQYF
TRBV10-2,TRBJ2-2,TRBD2,NA,TGCGCCAGCCGAGCGGGAGTTGACACCGGGGAGCTGTTTTTT,CASRAGVDTGELFF
TRBV5-6,TRBJ2-1,NA,NA,TGTGCCAGCAGCTTGGAGTGGCAGACCGAGCAGTTCTTC,CASSLEWQTEQFF
TRBV19,TRBJ2-1,TRBD2,NA,TGTGCCAGTACTCAGAGCGGGAGGGCGGGGTACAATGAGCAGTTCTTC,CASTQSGRAGYNEQFF
TRBV30,TRBJ2-3,TRBD2,NA,TGTGCCTCCTCCGCTGCGGGAGGGGCAGATACGCAGTATTTT,CASSAAGGADTQYF
TRBV18,TRBJ2-3,NA,NA,TGTGCCAGCTCGCAAGACAGTGTCCTCACAGATACGCAGTATTTT,CASSQDSVLTDTQYF
TRBV2,TRBJ1-5,TRBD1,NA,TGTGCCAGCATGGGCCTGGACAGGGGAGGGAATCAGCCCCAGCATTTT,CASMGLDRGGNQPQHF
TRBV4-1,TRBJ1-2,TRBD1,NA,TGCGCCAGCAGCCAAACTACAGGGGTGAACTATGGCTACACCTTC,CASSQTTGVNYGYTF
TRBV5-1,TRBJ1-1,TRBD1,NA,TGCGCCAGCAGCCCCTCGAGGGGGCCCTTGAACACTGAAGCTTTCTTT,CASSPSRGPLNTEAFF
TRBV11-2,TRBJ2-7,TRBD2,NA,TGTGCCAGCAGCTTAGAACTAGCGGGACTCTACGAGCAGTACTTC,CASSLELAGLYEQYF
TRBV5-6,TRBJ2-4,NA,NA,TGTGCCAGCAGCTTGGAGCAGGTTCAGTACTTC,CASSLEQVQYF
TRBV7-9,TRBJ1-2,NA,few,TGTGCCAGCAGCCCGCGGACAGATAATAGTAACTATGGCTACACCTTC,CASSPRTDNSNYGYTF
TRBV7-9,TRBJ2-3,TRBD2,NA,TGTGCCAGCAGCGCGGGAGAATCTTATGGGACAGATACGCAGTATTTT,CASSAGESYGTDTQYF
TRBV19,TRBJ1-4,TRBD1,NA,TGTGCCAGTAGCATGACAGGGGGCGTACACAAACTGTTTTTT,CASSMTGGVHKLFF
TRBV11-3,TRBJ2-7,TRBD1,NA,TGTGCCAGCAGCTACGGACAGGGGGCTTACGAGCAGTACTTC,CASSYGQGAYEQYF
TRBV20-1,TRBJ1-3,NA,NA,TGCAGTGCGACCATTGGAAACACCATATATTTT,CSATIGNTIYF
TRBV5-1,TRBJ2-3,TRBD2,NA,TGCGCCAGCAGCCCGAATAGCGGGGCCCGCACAGATACGCAGTATTTT,CASSPNSGARTDTQYF
TRBV7-8,TRBJ1-4,NA,once,TGTGCCAGCAGCTTAGGCAGGTATAACGAAAAACTGTTTTTT,CASSLGRYNEKLFF
TRBV27,TRBJ2-1,TRBD2,NA,TGTGCCACCCGTAGCGGGAGTCTCTCCTACAATGAGCAGTTCTTC,CATRSGSLSYNEQFF